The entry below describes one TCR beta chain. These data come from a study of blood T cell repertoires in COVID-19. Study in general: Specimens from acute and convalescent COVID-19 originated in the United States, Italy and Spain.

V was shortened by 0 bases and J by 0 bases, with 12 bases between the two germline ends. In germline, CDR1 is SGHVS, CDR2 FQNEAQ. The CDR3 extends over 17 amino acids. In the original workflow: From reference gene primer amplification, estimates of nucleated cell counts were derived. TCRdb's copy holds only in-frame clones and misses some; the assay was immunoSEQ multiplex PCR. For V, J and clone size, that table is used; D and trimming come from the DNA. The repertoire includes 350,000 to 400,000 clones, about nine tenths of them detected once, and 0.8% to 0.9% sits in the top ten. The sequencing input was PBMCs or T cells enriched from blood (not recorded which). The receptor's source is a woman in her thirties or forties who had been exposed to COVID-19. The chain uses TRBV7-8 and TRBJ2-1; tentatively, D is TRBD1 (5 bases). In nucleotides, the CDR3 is TGTGCCAGCAGCTTAGCGGGGCGGTCGAGCTCCTACAATGAGCAGTTCTTC. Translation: CASSLAGRSSSYNEQFF.